The clone carrying this T cell receptor beta chain was counted only a few times. Its antigen is unidentified. V lost 4 bases to trimming and J lost 4 bases; unmatched junction nucleotides: 2. CDR3 length equals 13 residues. Germline V lookup: CDR1 LGHNA, CDR2 YSLEER. The data are from a study of cytomegalovirus exposure and HLA in healthy donors. Study details: Counted in an early data release were approximately 85 million unique TCRs from HLA-typed donors. Study-level findings and limits: Earlier analysis yielded a pattern in which most TCR beta V segments were productive about 90% or about 30% of the time. Some V segments, including TRBV6-2 and TRBV6-3, were excluded as indistinguishable.

It was with 60 Vbeta and 13 Jbeta primers that the PCR ran. Per the original data handling: In a later analysis, the count reached 74 million or so unique TCR beta chains, with about 10 million shared. This table comes from immunoSEQ multiplex PCR, and its TCRdb copy is limited to in-frame clones, with some not included. Clonal size and the V and J genes are those of that table, whereas D and trimming came from the DNA. The table records around 170,000 clones, 65% to 85% of them present only once. This sequence originates from a girl aged 10-17 years in good health and CMV-seropositive. The J gene is TRBJ2-7, the V gene TRBV4-3; 9 bases are a match to TRBD1. Material: PBMCs. The DNA for the CDR3 is TGCGCCAGCAGCCGGGACAGGGCGTACGAGCAGTACTTC. Amino acids: CASSRDRAYEQYF.